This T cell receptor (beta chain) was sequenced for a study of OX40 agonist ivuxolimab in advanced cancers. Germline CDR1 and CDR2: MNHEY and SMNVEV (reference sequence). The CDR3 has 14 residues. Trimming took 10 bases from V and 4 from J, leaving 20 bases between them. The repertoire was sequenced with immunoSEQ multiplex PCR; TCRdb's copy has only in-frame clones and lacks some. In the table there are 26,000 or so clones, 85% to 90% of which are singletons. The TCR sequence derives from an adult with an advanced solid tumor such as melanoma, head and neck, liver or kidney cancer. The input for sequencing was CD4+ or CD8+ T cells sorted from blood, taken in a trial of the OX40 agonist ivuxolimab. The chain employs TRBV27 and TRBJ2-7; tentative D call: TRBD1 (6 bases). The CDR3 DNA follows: TGTGCCACCCAGGAGGCAGGGGATTCTTACGAGCAGTACTTC. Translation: CATQEAGDSYEQYF.